This T cell receptor (beta chain) was identified in a study of blood T cells in healthy people across ages. CDR3 length: 17 residues. The V gene end was trimmed by 11 bases and the J gene end by 0 bases; junction bases not matched to a gene: 11. CDR1 is SGHTA and CDR2 is FQGNSA in the germline V gene. The second PCR ran about 6 to 11 cycles with a sample-barcoded 5' primer and J-beta primers. In TCRdb, the 5' RACE reads were re-called with MiXCR into one record per CDR3 protein. The sample lists hundreds of thousands of distinct CDR3 sequences; 25% were seen once. This clonotype has a handful of counts. The sample also formed part of further work on T cells of mothers and their children. In that study: Each mother yielded more than 9.5 million TCR beta CDR3 reads. Each child yielded approximately 2.9 million reads.

The sequenced sample consisted of blood. The sequence derives from a boy between 10 and 17 years old in good health. The chain is built from TRBV7-2 and TRBJ2-1; 12 positions match TRBD1. The DNA of the CDR3 is TGTGCCTCCGGGACAGGGGGCGAGAAATTCTCCTACAATGAGCAGTTCTTC. Protein sequence: CASGTGGEKFSYNEQFF.